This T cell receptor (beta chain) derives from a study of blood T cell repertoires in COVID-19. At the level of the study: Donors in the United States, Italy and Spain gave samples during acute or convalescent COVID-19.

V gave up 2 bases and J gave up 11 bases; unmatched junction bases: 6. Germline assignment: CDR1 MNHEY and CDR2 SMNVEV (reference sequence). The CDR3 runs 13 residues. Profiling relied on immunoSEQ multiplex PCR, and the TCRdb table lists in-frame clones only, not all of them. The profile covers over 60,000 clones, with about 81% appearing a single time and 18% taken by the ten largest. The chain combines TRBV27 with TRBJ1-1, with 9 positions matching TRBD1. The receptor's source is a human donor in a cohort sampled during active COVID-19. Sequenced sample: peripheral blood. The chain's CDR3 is CASSLNDRGVAFF. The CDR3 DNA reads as TGTGCCAGCAGTTTAAACGACAGGGGGGTGGCTTTCTTT.